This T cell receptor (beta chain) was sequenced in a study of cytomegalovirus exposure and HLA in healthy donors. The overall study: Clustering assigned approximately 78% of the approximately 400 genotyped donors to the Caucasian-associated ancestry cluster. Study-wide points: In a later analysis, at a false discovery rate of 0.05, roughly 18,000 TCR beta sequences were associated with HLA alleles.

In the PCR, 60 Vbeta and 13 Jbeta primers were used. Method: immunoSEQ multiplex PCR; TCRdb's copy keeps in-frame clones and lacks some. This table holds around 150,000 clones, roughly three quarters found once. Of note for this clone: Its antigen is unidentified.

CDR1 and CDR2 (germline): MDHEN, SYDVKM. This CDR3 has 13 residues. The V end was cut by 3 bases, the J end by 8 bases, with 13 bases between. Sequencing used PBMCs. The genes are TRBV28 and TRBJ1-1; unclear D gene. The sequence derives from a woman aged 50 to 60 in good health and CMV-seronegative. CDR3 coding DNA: TGTGCCAGCAGTTTCCCCCTCGGCGGGGAAGCTTTCTTT. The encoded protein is CASSFPLGGEAFF.